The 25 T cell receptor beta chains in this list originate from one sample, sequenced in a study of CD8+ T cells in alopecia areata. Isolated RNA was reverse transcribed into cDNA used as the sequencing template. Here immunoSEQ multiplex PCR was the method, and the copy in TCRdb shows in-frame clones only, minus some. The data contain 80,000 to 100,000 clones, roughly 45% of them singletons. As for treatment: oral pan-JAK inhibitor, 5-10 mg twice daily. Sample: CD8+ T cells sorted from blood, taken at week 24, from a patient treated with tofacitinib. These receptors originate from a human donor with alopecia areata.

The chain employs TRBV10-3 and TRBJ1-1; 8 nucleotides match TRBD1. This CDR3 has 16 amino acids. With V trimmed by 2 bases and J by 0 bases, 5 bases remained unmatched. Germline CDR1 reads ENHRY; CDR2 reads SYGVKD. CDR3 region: CAISEGQGSMNTEAFF. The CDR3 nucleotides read TGTGCCATCAGTGAGGGACAGGGCTCTATGAACACTGAAGCTTTCTTT.

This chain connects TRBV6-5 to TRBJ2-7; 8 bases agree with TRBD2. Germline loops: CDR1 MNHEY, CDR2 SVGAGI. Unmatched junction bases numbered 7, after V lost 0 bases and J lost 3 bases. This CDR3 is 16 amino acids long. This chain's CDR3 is CASSYSTSGGNYEQYF. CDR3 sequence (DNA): TGTGCCAGCAGTTACTCAACTAGCGGAGGAAACTACGAGCAGTACTTC.

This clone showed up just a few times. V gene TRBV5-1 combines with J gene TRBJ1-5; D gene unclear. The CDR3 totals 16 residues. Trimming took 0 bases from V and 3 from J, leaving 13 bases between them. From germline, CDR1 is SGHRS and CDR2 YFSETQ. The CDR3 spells CASSLVGLSANQPQHF. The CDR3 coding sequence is TGCGCCAGCAGCTTGGTTGGGCTTTCGGCCAATCAGCCCCAGCATTTT.

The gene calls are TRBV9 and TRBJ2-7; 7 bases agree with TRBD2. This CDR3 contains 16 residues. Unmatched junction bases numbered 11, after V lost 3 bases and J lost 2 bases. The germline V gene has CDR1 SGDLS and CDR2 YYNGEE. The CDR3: CASSGRLAGRPYEQYF. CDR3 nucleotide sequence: TGTGCCAGCAGCGGCCGTTTGGCCGGGAGGCCCTACGAGCAGTACTTC.

CDR3 DNA: TGTGCCAGCAGCTCGACCTTAGGGATAGCGCCCGGGGAGCTGTTTTTT. Translating it yields CASSSTLGIAPGELFF. The V call is TRBV5-4, the J call TRBJ2-2; weak D call: TRBD2 (5 bases). V was pared by 3 bases and J by 6 bases, with 18 bases between. CDR1 is SGHNT and CDR2 is YYREEE in the germline V gene (reference sequence). This CDR3 contains 16 residues.

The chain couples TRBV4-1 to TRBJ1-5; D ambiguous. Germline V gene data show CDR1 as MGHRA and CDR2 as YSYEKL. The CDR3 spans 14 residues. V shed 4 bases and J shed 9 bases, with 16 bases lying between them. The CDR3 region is CASSRENTVSPQHF. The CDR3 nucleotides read TGCGCCAGCAGCCGAGAAAACACGGTCTCGCCCCAGCATTTT.

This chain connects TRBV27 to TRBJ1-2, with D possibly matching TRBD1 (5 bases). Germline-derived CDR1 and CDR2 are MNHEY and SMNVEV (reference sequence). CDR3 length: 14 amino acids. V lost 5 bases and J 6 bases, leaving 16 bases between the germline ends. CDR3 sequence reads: CASSKRTTGDGYTF. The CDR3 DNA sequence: TGTGCCAGCAGTAAACGAACCACAGGAGATGGCTACACCTTC.

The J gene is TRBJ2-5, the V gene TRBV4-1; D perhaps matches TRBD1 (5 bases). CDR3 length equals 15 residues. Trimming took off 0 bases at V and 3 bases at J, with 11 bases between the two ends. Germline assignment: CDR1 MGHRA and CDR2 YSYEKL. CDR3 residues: CASSQDTDSKETQYF. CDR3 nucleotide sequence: TGCGCCAGCAGCCAAGATACCGACAGCAAAGAGACCCAGTACTTC.

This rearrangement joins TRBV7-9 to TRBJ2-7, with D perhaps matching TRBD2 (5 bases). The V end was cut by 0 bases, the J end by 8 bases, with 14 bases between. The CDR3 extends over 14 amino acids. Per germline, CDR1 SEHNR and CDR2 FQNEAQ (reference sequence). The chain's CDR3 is CASSLAERHGKQYF. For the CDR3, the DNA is TGTGCCAGCAGCTTAGCGGAGAGACACGGGAAGCAGTACTTC.

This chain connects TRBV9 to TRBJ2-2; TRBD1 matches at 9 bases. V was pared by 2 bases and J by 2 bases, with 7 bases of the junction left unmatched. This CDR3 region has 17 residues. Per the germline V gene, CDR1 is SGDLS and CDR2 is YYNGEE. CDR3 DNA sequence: TGTGCCAGCAGCGTTCCTAAGGACAGGGGTAACACCGGGGAGCTGTTTTTT. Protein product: CASSVPKDRGNTGELFF.

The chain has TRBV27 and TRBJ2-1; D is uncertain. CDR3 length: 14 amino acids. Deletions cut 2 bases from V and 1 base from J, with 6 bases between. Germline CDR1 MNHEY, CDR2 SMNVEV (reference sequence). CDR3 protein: CASSLVGSYNEQFF. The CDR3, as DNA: TGTGCCAGCAGTTTAGTCGGTTCCTACAATGAGCAGTTCTTC.

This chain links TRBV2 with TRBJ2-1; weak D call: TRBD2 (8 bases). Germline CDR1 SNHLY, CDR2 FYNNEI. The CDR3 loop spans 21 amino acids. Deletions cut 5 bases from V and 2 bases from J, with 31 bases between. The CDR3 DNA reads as TGTGCCAGCAGTACTCCCTCCTGGGGACAGCCAGCGGGAGTGGCCTACAATGAGCAGTTCTTC. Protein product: CASSTPSWGQPAGVAYNEQFF.

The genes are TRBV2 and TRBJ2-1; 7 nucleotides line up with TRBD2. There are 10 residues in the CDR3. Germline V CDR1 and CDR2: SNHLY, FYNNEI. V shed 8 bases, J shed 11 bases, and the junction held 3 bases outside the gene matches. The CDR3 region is CASAGTKQFF. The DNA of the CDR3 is TGTGCCAGCGCCGGGACTAAGCAGTTCTTC.

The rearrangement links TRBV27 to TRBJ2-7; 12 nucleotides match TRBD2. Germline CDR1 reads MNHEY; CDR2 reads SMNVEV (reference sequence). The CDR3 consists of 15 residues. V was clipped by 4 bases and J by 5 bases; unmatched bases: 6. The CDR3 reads CASSSPTSGRHEQYF. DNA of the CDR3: TGTGCCAGCAGTTCCCCGACTAGCGGGAGACACGAGCAGTACTTC.

CDR3 coding DNA: TGTGCCAGCAGCGGCGCAGGTTCCGGGGAGCTGTTTTTT. Translated, it gives CASSGAGSGELFF. The rearrangement joins TRBV9 to TRBJ2-2, with D unresolved. CDR3 length: 13 residues. Trimming pared 3 bases from V and 6 bases from J, leaving 9 bases between. The V gene's germline CDR1 is SGDLS and CDR2 YYNGEE.

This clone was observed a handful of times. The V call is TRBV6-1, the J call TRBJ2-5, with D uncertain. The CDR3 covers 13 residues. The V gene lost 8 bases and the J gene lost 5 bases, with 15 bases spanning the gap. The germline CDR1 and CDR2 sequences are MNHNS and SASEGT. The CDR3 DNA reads TGTGCCAGCGATACCGGCCGTCGGGAGACCCAGTACTTC. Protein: CASDTGRRETQYF.

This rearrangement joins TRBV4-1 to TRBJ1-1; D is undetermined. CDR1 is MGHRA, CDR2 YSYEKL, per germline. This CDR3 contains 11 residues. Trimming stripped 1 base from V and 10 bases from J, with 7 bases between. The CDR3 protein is CASSQGLGAFF. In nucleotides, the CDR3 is TGCGCCAGCAGCCAAGGATTGGGAGCTTTCTTT.

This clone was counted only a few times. CDR3 in amino acids: CASSTPGNGANVLTF. In nucleotides, the CDR3 is TGTGCCAGCAGTACACCAGGGAATGGGGCCAACGTCCTGACTTTC. The rearrangement joins TRBV6-4 to TRBJ2-6; D is possibly TRBD1 (5 bases). Trimming took 5 bases from V and 3 from J, leaving 11 bases between them. The CDR3 spans 15 residues. Germline CDR1 MRHNA, CDR2 SNTAGT.

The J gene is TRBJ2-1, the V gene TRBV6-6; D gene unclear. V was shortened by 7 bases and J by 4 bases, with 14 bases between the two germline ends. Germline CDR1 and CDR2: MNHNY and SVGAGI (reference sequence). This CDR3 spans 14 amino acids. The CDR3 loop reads CASTPGGFYNEQFF. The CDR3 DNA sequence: TGTGCCAGCACCCCCGGCGGTTTTTACAATGAGCAGTTCTTC.

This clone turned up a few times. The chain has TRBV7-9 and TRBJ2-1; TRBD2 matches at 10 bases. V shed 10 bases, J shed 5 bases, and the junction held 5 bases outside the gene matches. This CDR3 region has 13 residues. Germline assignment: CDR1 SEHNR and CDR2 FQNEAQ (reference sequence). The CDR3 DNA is TGTGCCATTTCTAGCGGGAGAGACAATGAGCAGTTCTTC. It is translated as CAISSGRDNEQFF.

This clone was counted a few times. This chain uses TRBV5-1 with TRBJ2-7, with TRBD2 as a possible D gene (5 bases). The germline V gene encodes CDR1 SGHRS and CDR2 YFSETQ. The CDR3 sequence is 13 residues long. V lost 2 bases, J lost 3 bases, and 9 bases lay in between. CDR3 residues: CASSFRGDYEQYF. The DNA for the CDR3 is TGCGCCAGCAGCTTCCGGGGAGACTACGAGCAGTACTTC.

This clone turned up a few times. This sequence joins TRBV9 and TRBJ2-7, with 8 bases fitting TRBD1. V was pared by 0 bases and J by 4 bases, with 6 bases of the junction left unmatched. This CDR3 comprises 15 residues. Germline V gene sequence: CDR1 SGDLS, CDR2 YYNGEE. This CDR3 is CASSVGARGRYEQYF. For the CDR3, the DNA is TGTGCCAGCAGCGTAGGGGCCAGGGGGCGGTACGAGCAGTACTTC.

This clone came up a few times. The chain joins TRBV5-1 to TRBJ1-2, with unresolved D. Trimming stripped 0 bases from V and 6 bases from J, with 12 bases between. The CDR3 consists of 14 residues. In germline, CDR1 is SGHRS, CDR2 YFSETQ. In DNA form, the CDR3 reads TGCGCCAGCAGCTTGGAGGGCAGCGAGGATGGCTACACCTTC. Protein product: CASSLEGSEDGYTF. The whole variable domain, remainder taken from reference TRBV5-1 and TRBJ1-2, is KAGVTQTPRYLIKTRGQQVTLSCSPISGHRSVSWYQQTPGQGLQFLFEYFSETQRNKGNFPGRFSGRQFSNSRSEMNVSTLELGDSALYLCASSLEGSEDGYTFGSGTRLTVV.

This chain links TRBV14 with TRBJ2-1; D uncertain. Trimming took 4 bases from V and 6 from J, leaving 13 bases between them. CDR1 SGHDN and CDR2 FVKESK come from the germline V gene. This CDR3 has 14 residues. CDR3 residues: CASSPSRVPNEQFF. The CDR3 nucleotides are TGTGCCAGCAGCCCGAGCCGGGTGCCCAATGAGCAGTTCTTC.

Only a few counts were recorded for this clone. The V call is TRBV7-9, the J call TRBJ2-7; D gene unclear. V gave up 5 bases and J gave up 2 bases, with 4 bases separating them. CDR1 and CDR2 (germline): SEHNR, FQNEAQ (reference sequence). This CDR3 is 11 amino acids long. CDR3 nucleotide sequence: TGTGCCAGCAGCCCCCCCTACGAGCAGTACTTC. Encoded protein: CASSPPYEQYF.